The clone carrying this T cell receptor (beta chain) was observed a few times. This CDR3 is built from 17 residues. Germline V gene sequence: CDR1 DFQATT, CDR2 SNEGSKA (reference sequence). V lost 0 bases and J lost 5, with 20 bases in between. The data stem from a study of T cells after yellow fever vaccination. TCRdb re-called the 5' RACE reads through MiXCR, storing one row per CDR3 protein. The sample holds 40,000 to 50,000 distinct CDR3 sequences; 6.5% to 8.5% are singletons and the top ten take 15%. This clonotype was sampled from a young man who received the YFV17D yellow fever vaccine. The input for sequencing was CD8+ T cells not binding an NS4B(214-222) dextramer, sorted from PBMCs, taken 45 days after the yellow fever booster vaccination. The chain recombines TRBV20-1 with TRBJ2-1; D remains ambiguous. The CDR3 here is CSARDTQTSGYDNEQFF. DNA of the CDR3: TGCAGTGCTAGAGATACCCAGACCTCGGGTTACGACAATGAGCAGTTCTTC.